Below are 30 T cell receptor beta chains sequenced from a single sample in a study of blood T cell repertoires in COVID-19. TCRdb keeps only in-frame clones here, not all; method: immunoSEQ multiplex PCR. Counted here are about 130,000 clones, 74% occurring once; the ten biggest clones make up approximately 6%. Sequences were obtained from peripheral blood. The receptor source for this set is an older man with COVID-19, enrolled during active disease.

The rearrangement links TRBV19 to TRBJ1-5; D gene ambiguous. Germline CDR1 LNHDA, CDR2 SQIVND (reference sequence). V was trimmed by 3 bases and J by 0 bases, leaving 9 bases between them. The CDR3 length is 15 residues. This CDR3 is CASSIQAYSNQPQHF. The CDR3 coding sequence is TGTGCCAGTAGTATCCAGGCCTATAGCAATCAGCCCCAGCATTTT.

This clone appeared a few times. CDR3 sequence (DNA): TGCGCCAGCAGCCTTTTAAGCGGGAGGGACGAGCAGTACTTC. This codes for CASSLLSGRDEQYF. The V call is TRBV5-1, the J call TRBJ2-7; 10 positions match TRBD2. V trimming: 4 bases; J trimming: 5 bases; junction bases outside the gene matches: 6. The CDR3 is 14 residues long. From germline, CDR1 is SGHRS and CDR2 YFSETQ.

The chain is built from TRBV27 and TRBJ2-7, with TRBD2 identical over 16 bases. V trimming: 5 bases; J trimming: 1 base; junction bases outside the gene matches: 5. The V gene's germline CDR1 is MNHEY and CDR2 SMNVEV (reference sequence). CDR3 length equals 17 residues. CDR3 DNA: TGTGCCAGCAGTCCTGGGACTAGCGGGAGGGAGTCCTACGAGCAGTACTTC. This sequence encodes CASSPGTSGRESYEQYF.

This chain connects TRBV7-3 to TRBJ2-5; tentative D call: TRBD2 (5 bases). This CDR3 contains 13 residues. Trimming took off 5 bases at V and 5 bases at J, with 12 bases between the two ends. The germline CDR1 and CDR2 sequences are SGHTA and FQGTGA. CDR3 sequence reads: CASSLTSYETQYF. The CDR3 DNA follows: TGTGCCAGCAGCCTTACTAGTTATGAGACCCAGTACTTC.

This chain joins TRBV4-2 and TRBJ2-3; 9 nucleotides agree with TRBD1. The V and J ends lost 4 bases and 5 bases, in that order; junction bases with no gene match: 13. This CDR3 has 17 residues. Germline V gene lookup returns CDR1 LGHNA and CDR2 YNFKEQ. Here the CDR3 DNA reads TGTGCCAGCAGCCGACCACAGGGGGCGCAAGTTATAGATACGCAGTATTTT. The encoded protein is CASSRPQGAQVIDTQYF.

The rearrangement joins TRBV6-4 to TRBJ2-3, with 7 bases matching TRBD1. The CDR3 has 17 amino acids. Germline-derived CDR1 and CDR2 are MRHNA and SNTAGT. V shed 5 bases and J 4 bases; nucleotides not matched to a gene: 15. The CDR3 coding sequence is TGTGCCAGCAGTCGCCCCCTGCGGAGACAGGGTTCAGATACGCAGTATTTT. Translating gives CASSRPLRRQGSDTQYF.

The J gene is TRBJ2-3, the V gene TRBV5-4, with D maybe TRBD2 (6 bases). V lost 4 bases and J 3 bases, leaving 12 bases between the germline ends. Germline-derived CDR1 and CDR2 are SGHNT and YYREEE (reference sequence). This CDR3 has 14 residues. CDR3 in DNA: TGTGCCAGCAGCCTCGGGACTCAAACAGATACGCAGTATTTT. Protein sequence: CASSLGTQTDTQYF. Combining the CDR3 with reference TRBV5-4 and TRBJ2-3 gives the whole variable domain ETGVTQSPTHLIKTRGQQVTLRCSSQSGHNTVSWYQQALGQGPQFIFQYYREEENGRGNFPPRFSGLQFPNYSSELNVNALELDDSALYLCASSLGTQTDTQYFGPGTRLTVL.

The rearrangement uses TRBV7-9 and TRBJ1-4; TRBD1 aligns across 8 bases. V was clipped by 5 bases and J by 8 bases; unmatched bases: 4. The germline V gene encodes CDR1 SEHNR and CDR2 FQNEAQ (reference sequence). The CDR3 contains 13 residues. CDR3 residues: CASSPQGGEKLFF. The CDR3 region has the DNA TGTGCCAGCAGCCCACAGGGGGGCGAAAAACTGTTTTTT. Filled out from reference TRBV7-9 and TRBJ1-4, the complete variable domain reads DTGVSQNPRHKITKRGQNVTFRCDPISEHNRLYWYRQTLGQGPEFLTYFQNEAQLEKSRLLSDRFSAERPKGSFSTLEIQRTEQGDSAMYLCASSPQGGEKLFFGSGTQLSVL.

This clone has a handful of counts. The rearrangement links TRBV5-1 to TRBJ1-6, with D unresolved. Per the germline V gene, CDR1 is SGHRS and CDR2 is YFSETQ. The CDR3 loop spans 15 amino acids. V was cut by 0 bases and J by 2 bases, with 6 bases left in between. For the CDR3, the DNA is TGCGCCAGCAGCTTGGATGGCACCTATAATTCACCCCTCCACTTT. As protein: CASSLDGTYNSPLHF.

The gene calls are TRBV7-9 and TRBJ2-1; 9 nucleotides align to TRBD2. Trimming cost V 7 bases and J 5 bases; bases outside gene matches: 9. Looked up from germline, CDR1 is SEHNR and CDR2 is FQNEAQ (reference sequence). This CDR3 is 15 amino acids long. The CDR3 nucleotides read TGTGCCAGCATCCCCGCGGGAGGGATCCACAATGAGCAGTTCTTC. This gives the protein CASIPAGGIHNEQFF.

The rearrangement links TRBV12-3 or TRBV12-4 to TRBJ1-1; 7 positions match TRBD1. V dropped 5 bases and J dropped 8; count of bases not matched to a gene: 8. This CDR3 is 13 amino acids long. The CDR3 loop is CASSKTGTEEAFF. CDR3 sequence (DNA): TGTGCCAGCAGTAAAACCGGGACAGAAGAAGCTTTCTTT.

The table lists this clone with a few counts. The chain uses TRBV28 and TRBJ2-7; TRBD2 matches at 7 bases. After removal of 5 bases from V and 3 bases from J, the junction contained 7 bases not matched to a gene. CDR1 and CDR2 from the germline V gene are MDHEN and SYDVKM. CDR3 size: 14 residues. The CDR3 here is CASSPLGRGYEQYF. In DNA, the CDR3 is TGTGCCAGCAGTCCCTTAGGGAGGGGCTACGAGCAGTACTTC.

The chain recombines TRBV7-3 with TRBJ2-3; 11 nucleotides agree with TRBD1. From germline, CDR1 is SGHTA and CDR2 FQGTGA. J was trimmed by 4 bases and V by 4 bases; bases with no gene match: 1. The CDR3 has 14 residues. The CDR3: CASSSGQGADTQYF. CDR3 DNA: TGTGCCAGCAGCTCGGGACAGGGGGCAGATACGCAGTATTTT.

The rearrangement links TRBV25-1 to TRBJ1-3, with D perhaps TRBD1 (6 bases). In germline, CDR1 is MGHDK, CDR2 SYGVNS. V gave up 2 bases and J gave up 3 bases, with 14 bases separating them. The CDR3 has 16 residues. The CDR3 sequence is CASSEGTTIRGNTIYF. The CDR3 DNA sequence: TGTGCCAGCAGTGAAGGGACAACTATTCGTGGAAACACCATATATTTT. The entire variable domain, with the rest obtained from reference TRBV25-1 and TRBJ1-3, is as follows: EADIYQTPRYLVIGTGKKITLECSQTMGHDKMYWYQQDPGMELHLIHYSYGVNSTEKGDLSSESTVSRIRTEHFPLTLESARPSHTSQYLCASSEGTTIRGNTIYFGEGSWLTVV.

V usage is TRBV15 and J usage is TRBJ1-2, with a possible D match to TRBD1 (6 bases). This CDR3 comprises 14 residues. CDR1 and CDR2 (germline): LNHNV, YYDKDF (reference sequence). V lost 9 bases, J lost 4 bases, and 18 bases lay in between. CDR3 bases: TGTGCCACGGATCCAGGGGAGGGTGGCTATGGCTACACCTTC. This gives the protein CATDPGEGGYGYTF.

The CDR3 DNA sequence: TGTGCCACCAGTGATTTAAGCTCAGGGCAAGGTTCTGGGGGCTACACCTTC. Translated: CATSDLSSGQGSGGYTF. The rearrangement uses TRBV24-1 and TRBJ1-2; perhaps TRBD1 as D (5 bases). Germline CDR1 is KGHDR and CDR2 is SFDVKD. The V and J ends lost 1 base and 8 bases respectively, with 22 bases between them. The CDR3 runs to 17 residues.

This clone occurred once. This rearrangement joins TRBV6-5 to TRBJ1-4, with D maybe TRBD1 (6 bases). The CDR3 extends over 14 amino acids. Trimming shortened V by 7 bases and J by 7 bases, and 16 bases separated the two germline ends. Germline V gene data show CDR1 as MNHEY and CDR2 as SVGAGI. For the CDR3, the DNA is TGTGCCAGCACCCGGGGGGGGCACGCTGAAAAACTGTTTTTT. This gives the protein CASTRGGHAEKLFF.

The rearrangement uses TRBV7-9 and TRBJ1-1; no clear D. This CDR3 region has 13 residues. V was clipped by 2 bases and J by 0 bases, with 4 bases between them. CDR1 and CDR2 (germline): SEHNR, FQNEAQ (reference sequence). The CDR3 spells CASSLFMNTEAFF. CDR3 in DNA: TGTGCCAGCAGCTTATTTATGAACACTGAAGCTTTCTTT.

V is TRBV5-5 and J is TRBJ2-5; TRBD2 matches at 7 bases. The germline CDR1 and CDR2 sequences are SGHKS and YYEKEE (reference sequence). This CDR3 has 14 amino acids. The J segment lost 4 bases and the V segment lost 4 bases, leaving 7 bases of the junction unmatched. CDR3 DNA sequence: TGTGCCAGCAGCGTACCATGGGGGGGAGAGACCCAGTACTTC. Protein: CASSVPWGGETQYF.

The chain is built from TRBV18 and TRBJ2-4; 11 bases fit TRBD2. This CDR3 spans 15 amino acids. V shed 5 bases and J 6 bases; nucleotides not matched to a gene: 6. CDR1 is KGHSH, CDR2 LQKENI, per germline. In nucleotides, the CDR3 is TGTGCCAGCTCATCCAGGGGGACTAGCGGAAACATTCAGTACTTC. Translated, it gives CASSSRGTSGNIQYF.

The table lists this clone with a count of one. This rearrangement joins TRBV28 to TRBJ2-2; 8 bases fit TRBD1. This CDR3 has 16 residues. The germline gives CDR1 MDHEN, CDR2 SYDVKM. Germline trimming cut 1 base from V and 8 bases from J; bases unmatched to any gene: 9. The DNA of the CDR3 is TGTGCCAGCAGTTTATTAGGGACAGGTGGGATAGGGGAGCTGTTTTTT. Amino acid sequence: CASSLLGTGGIGELFF. The entire variable domain, with the rest obtained from reference TRBV28 and TRBJ2-2, is as follows: DVKVTQSSRYLVKRTGEKVFLECVQDMDHENMFWYRQDPGLGLRLIYFSYDVKMKEKGDIPEGYSVSREKKERFSLILESASTNQTSMYLCASSLLGTGGIGELFFGEGSRLTVL.

This clone was recorded a few times. This sequence joins TRBV7-8 and TRBJ2-7; TRBD1 might be the D (5 bases). This CDR3 comprises 12 residues. The germline V and J ends were trimmed by 5 bases and 4 bases, with 9 bases remaining between them. Per germline, CDR1 SGHVS and CDR2 FQNEAQ. CDR3 in DNA: TGTGCCAGCAGCGCACAGGTATACGAGCAGTACTTC. Amino acids: CASSAQVYEQYF.

The table lists this clone with a few counts. The chain couples TRBV7-8 to TRBJ1-2, with 7 bases fitting TRBD1. The CDR3 is made up of 14 amino acids. J lost 2 bases, V lost 5 bases, and 5 bases had no gene match. CDR1 and CDR2 (germline): SGHVS, FQNEAQ. The CDR3 reads CASSAGTENYGYTF. The CDR3 DNA follows: TGTGCCAGCAGCGCCGGGACAGAGAACTATGGCTACACCTTC.

This clone was counted once. V gene TRBV5-8 combines with J gene TRBJ2-3; 9 bases are shared with TRBD2. Germline CDR1 SGHTS, CDR2 YDEGEE. V trimming: 10 bases; J trimming: 4 bases; junction bases outside the gene matches: 7. This CDR3 has 13 amino acids. As DNA, the CDR3 is TGTGCCGCAGTAGCGGGAGCAGCAGATACGCAGTATTTT. Amino acids: CAAVAGAADTQYF.

With regard to this clone: The sample has other DNA sequences that encode this CDR3 too. This sequence joins TRBV18 and TRBJ1-1, with D possibly matching TRBD1 (5 bases). CDR1 and CDR2 (germline): KGHSH, LQKENI. Between the trimmed V and J ends, which lost 1 base and 1 base, there was a span of 7 bases. CDR3 length equals 14 residues. The CDR3 nucleotides are TGTGCCAGCTCACCACAGGGGTGGAACACTGAAGCTTTCTTT. Residues: CASSPQGWNTEAFF.

V gene TRBV10-1 combines with J gene TRBJ2-5; perhaps TRBD1 as D (6 bases). V shed 6 bases and J shed 5 bases, with 19 bases lying between them. From germline, CDR1 is WNHNN and CDR2 SYGVQD (reference sequence). The CDR3 has 15 amino acids. The CDR3 here is CASSGGQRELETQYF. The CDR3 bases are TGCGCCAGCAGCGGAGGACAGAGAGAATTGGAGACCCAGTACTTC.

The chain has TRBV7-9 and TRBJ2-3; D might be TRBD2 (6 bases). CDR1 and CDR2 from the germline V gene are SEHNR and FQNEAQ (reference sequence). The V end was cut by 7 bases, the J end by 4 bases, with 12 bases between. This CDR3 has 13 amino acids. The CDR3 DNA follows: TGTGCCAGCACTCAACTAGCCGCAGATACGCAGTATTTT. It specifies CASTQLAADTQYF.

This rearrangement joins TRBV11-2 to TRBJ2-5; D gene unclear. The germline CDR1 and CDR2 sequences are SGHAT and FQNNGV. The CDR3 totals 13 residues. V gave up 3 bases and J gave up 2 bases, with 7 bases separating them. For the CDR3, the DNA is TGTGCCAGCAGCTTTTCAGGTCAAGAGACCCAGTACTTC. Residues: CASSFSGQETQYF.

V gene TRBV7-3 combines with J gene TRBJ2-1; tentative D call: TRBD2 (6 bases). This CDR3 is 15 amino acids long. Germline CDR1 SGHTA, CDR2 FQGTGA. V was trimmed by 2 bases and J by 6 bases, leaving 14 bases between them. Here the CDR3 DNA reads TGTGCCAGCAGCTTACAGGGAGGCCACGGCAATGAGCAGTTCTTC. Its protein product is CASSLQGGHGNEQFF.

The rearrangement links TRBV6-5 to TRBJ2-6; unclear D gene. Between the trimmed V and J ends, which lost 6 bases and 1 base, there was a span of 4 bases. This CDR3 comprises 13 residues. Germline-derived CDR1 and CDR2 are MNHEY and SVGAGI. CDR3 nucleotide sequence: TGTGCCAGCAGATCTTCTGGGGCCAACGTCCTGACTTTC. Translating it yields CASRSSGANVLTF.